These T cell receptor beta chains were read from a single sample in a study of T cell responses to AZD1222 COVID-19 vaccine. Assay: immunoSEQ multiplex PCR; the TCRdb copy retains only in-frame clones and omits some. Here the sample spans some 150,000 clones, 92% being singletons. This sample comprised peripheral blood, obtained on day 0 of MenACWY control vaccination. The receptors shown here come from an adult in good health. The CDR3 runs from the conserved cysteine through the conserved F or W. Fields, in order: V gene, J gene, clone size, D gene, CDR3 DNA, CDR3 protein. D genes are given only for firm matches. Rows may omit the clone size; those that give it use once, few, many or a size class.

TRBV30	TRBJ1-2	.	TRBD1	TGTGCCTGGAGCAAGGGACAGAATCTTGGCTACACCTTC	CAWSKGQNLGYTF
TRBV4-2	TRBJ2-2	.	TRBD2	TGTGCCAGCAGCCAAGCGGGGGGAGCGGGAGTCGGCACCGGGGAGCTGTTTTTT	CASSQAGGAGVGTGELFF
TRBV7-2	TRBJ2-5	.	.	TGTGCCAGCAGCTTAGCGAGGGACTCCTGGGGGGAGACCCAGTACTTC	CASSLARDSWGETQYF
TRBV9	TRBJ2-2	.	.	TGTGCCAGCAGCGTAGTTCGGGCGGGCGGGGAGCTGTTTTTT	CASSVVRAGGELFF
TRBV5-8	TRBJ2-5	.	.	TGTGCCAGAGGACCCCGGATTTTACAAGAGACCCAGTACTTC	CARGPRILQETQYF
TRBV28	TRBJ2-5	.	.	TGTGCCAGCAGTTTGTGGGGGGCGGAGACCCAGTACTTC	CASSLWGAETQYF
TRBV7-3	TRBJ1-2	.	.	TGTGCCAGCAGCATAGAAGGGGGCTATGGCTACACCTTC	CASSIEGGYGYTF
TRBV19	TRBJ2-1	.	.	TGTGCCAGTAGTGCCGCCCAGACAGGATGGCAGTTCTTC	CASSAAQTGWQFF
TRBV28	TRBJ1-1	.	.	TGTGCCAGCAGCCTAAGCTTGGTAGGCTCTGAAGCTTTCTTT	CASSLSLVGSEAFF
TRBV10-3	TRBJ2-6	.	TRBD2	TGTGCCATCAGCGTTGGGACTACTGTTTCGGGGGCCAACGTCCTGACTTTC	CAISVGTTVSGANVLTF
TRBV12-3/TRBV12-4	TRBJ1-2	.	.	TGTGCCAGCAACCCAGGGTTTGGCTACACCTTC	CASNPGFGYTF
TRBV7-3	TRBJ2-1	.	.	TGTGCCAGCAGCCCCAGTACGACAGACTCCTACAATGAGCAGTTCTTC	CASSPSTTDSYNEQFF
TRBV7-2	TRBJ2-1	.	TRBD2	TGTGCCAGCAGCTTAGCTTGGCGGGAGGTCCATGAGCAGTTCTTC	CASSLAWREVHEQFF
TRBV15	TRBJ1-2	.	TRBD1	TGTGCCACCAGCAGAGCCTTAGGGACAGCAAGCTATGGCTACACCTTC	CATSRALGTASYGYTF
TRBV6-5	TRBJ1-1	.	.	TGTGCCAGCAGTTACATCCGGGCTGGCGGCACTGAAGCTTTCTTT	CASSYIRAGGTEAFF
TRBV18	TRBJ2-3	.	.	TGTGCCAGCTCACCCGTCTATGTCACAGATACGCAGTATTTT	CASSPVYVTDTQYF
TRBV30	TRBJ1-4	.	.	TGTGCCTGGAGTGGAGAAAAACTGTTTTTT	CAWSGEKLFF
TRBV25-1	TRBJ2-1	once	TRBD2	TGTGCCAGCAGTGAATTCGCTAGCGGGATGTACAATGAGCAGTTCTTC	CASSEFASGMYNEQFF
TRBV25-1	TRBJ2-3	.	.	TGTGCCAGCAGTGAATCGGCCAGGTTCACAGATACGCAGTATTTT	CASSESARFTDTQYF
TRBV7-2	TRBJ2-1	.	.	TGTGCCAGCAGCGCCCGAACGGGTCATGAGCAGTTCTTC	CASSARTGHEQFF
TRBV29-1	TRBJ1-4	.	.	TGCAGCGTTGGCCGGGATGCTTCGCGAGAAAAACTGTTTTTT	CSVGRDASREKLFF
TRBV9	TRBJ2-2	.	.	TGTGCCAGCAGCGCGGCCACTAGTATCGGGGAGCTGTTTTTT	CASSAATSIGELFF
TRBV5-1	TRBJ2-3	few	TRBD2	TGCGCCAGCAGGTCGCTAGCGGACACAGATACGCAGTATTTT	CASRSLADTDTQYF
TRBV9	TRBJ1-6	.	.	TGTGCCAGCAGCGAGGGGCCCTGGGACTATAATTCACCCCTCCACTTT	CASSEGPWDYNSPLHF
TRBV9	TRBJ1-4	.	TRBD1	TGTGCCAGCGGGAGGGACGGGACAGGGGCTGAAAAACTGTTTTTT	CASGRDGTGAEKLFF
TRBV19	TRBJ1-2	.	.	TGTGCCAGTAGTCGCGGGGTTGCTAACTATGGCTACACCTTC	CASSRGVANYGYTF
TRBV5-1	TRBJ2-3	.	.	TGCGCCAGCAGACCTGACAGCACAGATACGCAGTATTTT	CASRPDSTDTQYF
TRBV29-1	TRBJ2-6	.	.	TGCAGCGTTGAAGATGTGGGGAGCAGGGCCGGGGCCAACGTCCTGACTTTC	CSVEDVGSRAGANVLTF
TRBV28	TRBJ2-1	.	.	TGTGCCAGTCTCGGGGGAATAAACAATGAGCAGTTCTTC	CASLGGINNEQFF
TRBV19	TRBJ1-6	.	.	TGTGCCAGTTGCACGGGGGGGTATAATTCACCCCTCCACTTT	CASCTGGYNSPLHF
TRBV3-1/TRBV3-2	TRBJ1-3	.	.	TGTGCCAGCAGCCTGAGGGCGGGACGAACATCTGGAAACACCATATATTTT	CASSLRAGRTSGNTIYF
TRBV28	TRBJ1-3	.	TRBD1	TGTGCCAGCGGGGGACAGGGCCAAGGGGGAAACACCATATATTTT	CASGGQGQGGNTIYF
TRBV9	TRBJ2-2	.	TRBD1	TGTGCCAGCAGCGCCCCGGGACAGGGTAGCACCGGGGAGCTGTTTTTT	CASSAPGQGSTGELFF
TRBV19	TRBJ2-7	.	.	TGTGCCAGTAAGGCGGGGAACTCCTACGAGCAGTACTTC	CASKAGNSYEQYF
TRBV6-6	TRBJ2-7	.	.	TGTGCCAGCAGTTACCCCCTCGCCGTGTTAGGCGAGCAGTACTTC	CASSYPLAVLGEQYF